The entry that follows covers one TCR beta chain sequence. This clone was seen repeatedly, ten times or more. It has no known antigen specificity. No quality values exist for individual bases; no much larger clone is one base distant. The data were taken from a study of metastatic and nonmetastatic thyroid tumors (dated by TCRdb to about 2020). Study-wide context: For patients with malignant and with benign thyroid disease, the researchers compared repertoires between peripheral blood samples and tumor or nodule tissue samples.

Reading from cysteine to phenylalanine, the CDR3 counts 14 amino acids. Only the CDR3 portion is preserved as DNA: 42 bases, with reading frame beginning at the first base. According to the germline V gene (reference sequence), CDR1 reads MNHEY and CDR2 reads SMNVEV. Germline trimming: 3 bases from V, 7 bases from J; junction bases outside gene matches: 4. Overall results and qualifications from the work: In both blood and tumor samples, malignant tumors were reported to have significantly higher TCR beta diversity than benign nodules.

Library prep was done by PCR. Sequencing used an Illumina HiSeq 4000. The TCR beta-chain CDR3 region of each patient was profiled by high-throughput sequencing. The study's own analysis went as follows. CDR3 differences across clinicopathological groups were used to build a classifier for discriminating distant-metastatic papillary thyroid cancer patients. To measure repertoire diversity the researchers used the Shannon index, while the Morisita-Horn index served to gauge how similar the tumor and blood repertoires were. The raw public reads went through TCRdb reprocessing: fastp at Q25, MiXCR clone calling, in-frame beta chains kept. These V and J calls rely on TCRdb rather than the paper's analysis. The sample yields under 50,000 clones; about 19% were counted once. The ten largest clones take up roughly 13% of the sample. Before undergoing thyroid surgery, none of the patients had been given any kind of treatment. Using T-cell receptor beta sequencing, the researchers looked back retrospectively at clinical samples from patients, gathered between the early 2010s and the late 2010s.

This chain is built from TRBV27 and TRBJ1-2, with 11 junctional bases fitting TRBD1. The clonotype originates from a female donor with papillary thyroid cancer or a benign thyroid nodule (not recorded which). Some clones in this sample may be carry-over from other donors' samples. Sequencing was carried out using tumor tissue. CDR3 region: CASSFRDRGFGYTF. The nucleotide sequence is given as TGTGCCAGCAGTTTCCGGGACAGGGGGTTTGGCTACACCTTC.